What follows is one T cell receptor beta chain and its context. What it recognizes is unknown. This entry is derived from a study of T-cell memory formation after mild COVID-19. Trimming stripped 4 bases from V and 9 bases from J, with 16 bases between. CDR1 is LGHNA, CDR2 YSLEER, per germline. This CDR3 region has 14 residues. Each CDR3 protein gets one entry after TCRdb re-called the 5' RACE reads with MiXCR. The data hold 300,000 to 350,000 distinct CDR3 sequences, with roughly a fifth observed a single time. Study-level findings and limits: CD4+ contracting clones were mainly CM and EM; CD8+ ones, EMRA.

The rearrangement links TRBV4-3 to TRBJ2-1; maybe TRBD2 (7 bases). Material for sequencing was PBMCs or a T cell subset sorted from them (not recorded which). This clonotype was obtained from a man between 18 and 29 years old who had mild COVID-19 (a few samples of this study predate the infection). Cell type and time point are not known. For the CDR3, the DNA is TGCGCCAGCAGCCCAGTGGGGGGGCCAGGTGAGCAGTTCTTC. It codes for CASSPVGGPGEQFF.